The T cell receptor beta chain described here comes from a study of cytomegalovirus exposure and HLA in healthy donors. Study-level points and caveats: Reported findings show TCR beta sequences accurately forecast HLA-A and HLA-B alleles in most subjects. Judged likely to be a sequencing artifact was a cluster of highly shared sequence variants. 164 TCR beta chains were listed as cytomegalovirus-associated.

With 60 Vbeta and 13 Jbeta primers, the PCR was carried out. TCRdb's table, derived via immunoSEQ multiplex PCR, lists solely in-frame clones and lacks some. There are 120,000 to 150,000 clones in the sample; around 90% occur only once, and roughly 0.5% lies in the top ten. A word on this clone: Antigen: not known.

The clonotype was recovered from a woman aged 40 to 49 in good health and CMV-seronegative. The specimen was PBMCs.

CDR3 bases: TGTGCCAGCAGTGAATATATGACAGATCGAGGCTACACCTTC. This translates into CASSEYMTDRGYTF. The chain recombines TRBV25-1 with TRBJ1-2, with D tentatively TRBD1 (5 bases). V lost 0 bases, J lost 8 bases, and 13 bases lay in between. Germline V gene lookup returns CDR1 MGHDK and CDR2 SYGVNS. This CDR3 contains 14 residues.